The 13 T cell receptor beta chains below come from one sample, sequenced in a study of T cell responses to AZD1222 COVID-19 vaccine. Sequencing used immunoSEQ multiplex PCR; TCRdb keeps in-frame clones, though not all of them. The table lists around 75,000 clones, 85% of them singletons. The sample was peripheral blood, taken on day 0 of AZD1222 vaccination. Receptors originate from an adult in good health.

This rearrangement joins TRBV15 to TRBJ1-6, with TRBD1 identical over 7 bases. CDR3 size: 12 residues. Trimming cost V 8 bases and J 12 bases; bases outside gene matches: 7. CDR1 and CDR2 from the germline V gene are LNHNV and YYDKDF (reference sequence). The CDR3 sequence: CATGTVRGPLHF. In DNA, the CDR3 is TGTGCCACCGGGACAGTCCGTGGACCCCTCCACTTT.

The chain has TRBV6-5 and TRBJ2-3, with 8 bases identical to TRBD1. This CDR3 is 15 amino acids long. Germline-derived CDR1 and CDR2 are MNHEY and SVGAGI. The V gene end was trimmed by 4 bases and the J gene end by 5 bases; junction bases not matched to a gene: 8. The CDR3 protein is CASSSLAGGRDTQYF. The CDR3 region has the DNA TGTGCCAGCAGTTCCCTGGCAGGGGGCAGAGATACGCAGTATTTT.

The V and J genes are TRBV15 and TRBJ2-3; D uncertain. Germline CDR1 reads LNHNV; CDR2 reads YYDKDF (reference sequence). Trimming pared 3 bases from V and 4 bases from J, leaving 14 bases between. The CDR3 covers 15 residues. This chain's CDR3 is CATSRSFGRPDTQYF. DNA for the CDR3: TGTGCCACCAGCAGGAGCTTTGGGCGCCCAGATACGCAGTATTTT.

The CDR3 region has the DNA TGTGCCAGCAGTTACGGGTCACCTAATCAGCCCCAGCATTTT. Residues: CASSYGSPNQPQHF. This chain connects TRBV6-5 to TRBJ1-5; D is ambiguous. Germline-derived CDR1 and CDR2 are MNHEY and SVGAGI. The CDR3 has 14 residues. V was clipped by 2 bases and J by 4 bases, with 9 bases between them.

The chain links TRBV4-3 to TRBJ2-3; 11 bases are a match to TRBD2. Trimming at V came to 0 bases and at J to 5 bases, leaving 4 bases not matched to a gene. This CDR3 has 16 amino acids. Germline V lookup: CDR1 LGHNA, CDR2 YSLEER. The CDR3 reads CASSQDLLAGGDTQYF. The DNA for the CDR3 is TGCGCCAGCAGCCAAGATCTTCTAGCGGGGGGAGATACGCAGTATTTT.

The gene calls are TRBV11-3 and TRBJ2-5; TRBD1 matches 11 bases. V shed 5 bases, J shed 0 bases, and the junction held 14 bases outside the gene matches. There are 19 residues in the CDR3. Germline CDR1 reads SGHNT; CDR2 reads YENEEA. CDR3 sequence: CASSPRTPGTGGNQETQYF. In DNA form, the CDR3 reads TGTGCCAGCAGCCCTAGGACCCCCGGGACAGGGGGTAACCAAGAGACCCAGTACTTC. Full variable domain (outside the CDR3, taken from reference TRBV11-3 and TRBJ2-5): EAGVVQSPRYKIIEKKQPVAFWCNPISGHNTLYWYLQNLGQGPELLIRYENEEAVDDSQLPKDRFSAERLKGVDSTLKIQPAELGDSAVYLCASSPRTPGTGGNQETQYFGPGTRLLVL.

The J gene is TRBJ2-1, the V gene TRBV6-2 or TRBV6-3; 11 nucleotides line up with TRBD2. Germline-derived CDR1 and CDR2 are MNHEY and SVGEGT. V lost 2 bases and J lost 9; bases outside the gene matches: 0. The CDR3 covers 13 residues. CDR3 sequence reads: CASSYGTSGEQFF. CDR3 nucleotides: TGTGCCAGCAGTTACGGGACTAGCGGTGAGCAGTTCTTC.

This clone was seen at least ten times. V is TRBV7-6 and J is TRBJ2-2; possible D gene TRBD2, 6 bases. CDR3 length: 12 amino acids. V lost 4 bases and J lost 13, with 13 bases in between. Germline CDR1 reads SGHVS; CDR2 reads FNYEAQ. CDR3 loop: CASSYGGRPLFF. In nucleotides, the CDR3 is TGTGCCAGCAGCTACGGGGGTCGGCCGCTGTTTTTT.

The rearrangement uses TRBV19 and TRBJ2-7, with D perhaps matching TRBD1 (6 bases). V gave up 3 bases and J gave up 3 bases, with 12 bases separating them. CDR1 is LNHDA, CDR2 SQIVND, per germline (reference sequence). The length of the CDR3 is 14 residues. CDR3 DNA sequence: TGTGCCAGTAGTATGCCAGGGGATTTCTACGAGCAGTACTTC. Its protein is CASSMPGDFYEQYF.

The genes are TRBV14 and TRBJ1-2; tentatively, D is TRBD1 (5 bases). The V end lost 3 bases, the J end lost 1 base, and 9 bases lay between the germline ends. The CDR3 spans 14 residues. Looked up from germline, CDR1 is SGHDN and CDR2 is FVKESK. CDR3 loop: CASSHLDSNYGYTF. The CDR3 DNA follows: TGTGCCAGCAGCCACTTAGACAGTAACTATGGCTACACCTTC.

V and J are TRBV2 and TRBJ2-3; D is unclear. The CDR3 totals 13 residues. V lost 6 bases and J lost 4, with 11 bases in between. Germline CDR1 SNHLY, CDR2 FYNNEI. The CDR3 here is CASRLLGPDTQYF. The CDR3 DNA is TGTGCCAGCAGACTCCTGGGCCCAGATACGCAGTATTTT.

The CDR3 protein is CSVGQGGSYEQYF. The CDR3 coding sequence is TGCAGCGTAGGACAGGGAGGATCCTACGAGCAGTACTTC. The chain couples TRBV29-1 to TRBJ2-7; 8 bases align to TRBD1. The CDR3 totals 13 residues. V dropped 6 bases and J dropped 1; count of bases not matched to a gene: 5. Germline V gene data show CDR1 as SQVTM and CDR2 as ANQGSEA.

The chain combines TRBV5-4 with TRBJ2-2; no reliable D call. CDR1 is SGHNT and CDR2 is YYREEE in the germline V gene (reference sequence). Trimming took 1 base from V and 5 from J, leaving 12 bases between them. This CDR3 contains 15 residues. CDR3 sequence: CASSLMGIATGELFF. In DNA, the CDR3 is TGTGCCAGCAGCTTGATGGGGATAGCTACCGGGGAGCTGTTTTTT.